This T cell receptor beta chain was identified during a study of T-cell reconstitution after alpha-beta-depleted transplantation in children (TCRdb year 2016). Study-level background: Using TCR repertoire profiling, the study quantitatively followed how T-cell immune reconstitution unfolded in children after TCRalphabeta/CD19-depleted allogeneic hematopoietic cell transplantation.

The receptor library was made with PCR. Sequencing used an Illumina HiSeq 2500. TCR libraries were prepared with molecular barcoding, using unique molecular identifiers to normalize TCRbeta repertoire quantification. The raw public reads went through TCRdb reprocessing: fastp at Q25, MiXCR clone calling, in-frame beta chains kept. Each entry merges the rows of one CDR3 protein and shows their most common DNA and genes. The sample yields a few hundred thousand distinct CDR3 sequences; approximately 12% were counted once. The ten largest make up about 2.2% of the sample. Concerning this clonotype: Its antigen target is currently unknown. It has no much larger one-base neighbor in the sample; base qualities were not kept.

This specimen's treatment or condition label, per the study, means: allogeneic hematopoietic cell transplantation with graft depleted of TCRalphabeta T cells and CD19 B cells. Transplant recipients were children who received TCRalphabeta/CD19-depleted allogeneic hematopoietic cell grafts. CDR1 and CDR2 (MDHEN, SYDVKM) derive from the germline V gene. The cysteine opens and the phenylalanine closes a CDR3 of 12 amino acids. The only DNA kept is the CDR3, 36 bases in frame from the first base. V loses 6 bases, J loses 8 bases, and the germline ends lie 13 bases apart. General findings and caveats noted by the study authors: The apparently early alphabetaT-cell count recovery about two months after transplant was reportedly dependent on only several hundred rapidly expanded clones derived from non-depleted graft cells. The frequencies of hyperexpanded clones fell over the following months, and after one year, T-cell counts and TCRbeta diversity were mostly attributed to newly produced T cells. The high TCRbeta diversity at day 60 in some patients was ascribed to recipient T cells and intrathymic progenitors that had survived conditioning.

This TCR derives from a male patient aged 10-17 years who had a stem cell transplant for acute myeloid leukemia, so the T cells may come from the graft donor. The sequencing used PBMCs, mostly from graft donor cells, collected 360 days after TCRalphabeta/CD19-depleted stem cell transplant. This chain is built from TRBV28 and TRBJ1-1, with the D gene not clear enough to name. The CDR3 protein: CASRLNSPEAFF. The DNA reads as follows: TGTGCCAGCAGACTAAACAGTCCCGAAGCTTTCTTT.